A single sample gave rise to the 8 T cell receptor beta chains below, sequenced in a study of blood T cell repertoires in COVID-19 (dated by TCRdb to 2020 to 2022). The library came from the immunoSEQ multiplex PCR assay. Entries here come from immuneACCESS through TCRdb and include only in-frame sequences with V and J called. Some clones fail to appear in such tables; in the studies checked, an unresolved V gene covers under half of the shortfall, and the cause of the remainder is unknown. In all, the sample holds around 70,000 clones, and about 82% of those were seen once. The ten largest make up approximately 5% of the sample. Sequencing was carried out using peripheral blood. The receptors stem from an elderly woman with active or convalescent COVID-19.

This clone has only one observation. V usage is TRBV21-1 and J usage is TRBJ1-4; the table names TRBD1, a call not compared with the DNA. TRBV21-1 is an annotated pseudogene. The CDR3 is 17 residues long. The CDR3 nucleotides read TGTGCCAGCAGCAACCGTGTTCGTACAGGCACGAATGAAAAACTGTTTTTT. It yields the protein CASSNRVRTGTNEKLFF.

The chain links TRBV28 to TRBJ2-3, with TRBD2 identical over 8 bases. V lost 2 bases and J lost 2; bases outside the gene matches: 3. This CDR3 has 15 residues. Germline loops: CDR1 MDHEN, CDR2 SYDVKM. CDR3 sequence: CASSLQRGNTDTQYF. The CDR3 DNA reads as TGTGCCAGCAGTTTACAGCGGGGGAACACAGATACGCAGTATTTT.

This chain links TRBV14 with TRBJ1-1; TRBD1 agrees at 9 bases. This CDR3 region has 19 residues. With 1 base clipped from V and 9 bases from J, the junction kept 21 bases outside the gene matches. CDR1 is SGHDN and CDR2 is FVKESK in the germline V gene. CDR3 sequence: CASSQVLFTGTGPFGQAFF. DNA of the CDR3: TGTGCCAGCAGCCAAGTCCTTTTCACCGGGACAGGGCCCTTTGGGCAAGCTTTCTTT.

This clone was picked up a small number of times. The CDR3 loop reads CASSREGGTSGANVLTF. CDR3 nucleotide sequence: TGTGCCAGCAGCAGAGAAGGGGGCACCTCTGGGGCCAACGTCCTGACTTTC. The rearrangement links TRBV5-5 to TRBJ2-6; 7 nucleotides agree with TRBD1. Per the germline V gene, CDR1 is SGHKS and CDR2 is YYEKEE (reference sequence). V was pared by 4 bases and J by 0 bases, with 7 bases of the junction left unmatched. The length of the CDR3 is 17 residues.

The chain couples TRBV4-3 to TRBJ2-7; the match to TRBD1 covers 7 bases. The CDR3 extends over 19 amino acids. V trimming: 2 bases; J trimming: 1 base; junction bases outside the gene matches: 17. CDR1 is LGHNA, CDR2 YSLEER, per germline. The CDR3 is CASSQQFSKGQSDSYEQYF. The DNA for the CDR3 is TGCGCCAGCAGCCAACAATTTTCTAAGGGACAGTCGGATTCCTACGAGCAGTACTTC.

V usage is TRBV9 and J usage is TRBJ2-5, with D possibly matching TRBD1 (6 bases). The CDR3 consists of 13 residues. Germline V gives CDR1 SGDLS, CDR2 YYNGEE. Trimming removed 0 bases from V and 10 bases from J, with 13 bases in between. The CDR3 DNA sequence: TGTGCCAGCAGCGTAGCCCCCGACAGGCTCCAGTACTTC. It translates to CASSVAPDRLQYF. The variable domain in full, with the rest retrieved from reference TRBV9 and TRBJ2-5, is DSGVTQTPKHLITATGQRVTLRCSPRSGDLSVYWYQQSLDQGLQFLIQYYNGEERAKGNILERFSAQQFPDLHSELNLSSLELGDSALYFCASSVAPDRLQYFGPGTRLLVL.

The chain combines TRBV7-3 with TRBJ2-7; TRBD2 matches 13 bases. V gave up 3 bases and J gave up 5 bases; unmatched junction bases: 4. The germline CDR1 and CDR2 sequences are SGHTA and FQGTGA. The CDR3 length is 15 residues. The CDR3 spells CASSFSGTSGDEQYF. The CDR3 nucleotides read TGTGCCAGCAGCTTCTCCGGGACTAGCGGGGACGAGCAGTACTTC.

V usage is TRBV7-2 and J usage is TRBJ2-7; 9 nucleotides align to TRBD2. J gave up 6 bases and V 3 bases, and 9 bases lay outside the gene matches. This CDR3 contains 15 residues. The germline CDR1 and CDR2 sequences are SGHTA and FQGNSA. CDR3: CASSFQGTSSSEQYF. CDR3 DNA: TGTGCCAGCAGCTTCCAGGGGACTAGCTCGAGCGAGCAGTACTTC. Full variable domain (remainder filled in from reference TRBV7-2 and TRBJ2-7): GAGVSQSPSNKVTEKGKDVELRCDPISGHTALYWYRQSLGQGLEFLIYFQGNSAPDKSGLPSDRFSAERTGGSVSTLTIQRTQQEDSAVYLCASSFQGTSSSEQYFGPGTRLTVT.